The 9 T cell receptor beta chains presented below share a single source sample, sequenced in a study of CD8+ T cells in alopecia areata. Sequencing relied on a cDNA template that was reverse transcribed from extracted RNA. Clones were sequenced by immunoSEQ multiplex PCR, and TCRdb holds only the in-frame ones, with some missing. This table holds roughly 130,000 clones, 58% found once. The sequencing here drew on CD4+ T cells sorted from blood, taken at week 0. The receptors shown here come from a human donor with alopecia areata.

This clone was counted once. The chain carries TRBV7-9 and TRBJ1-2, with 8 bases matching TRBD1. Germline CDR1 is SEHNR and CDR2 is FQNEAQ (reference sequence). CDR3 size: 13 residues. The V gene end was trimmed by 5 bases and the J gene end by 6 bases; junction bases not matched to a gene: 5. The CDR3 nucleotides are TGTGCCAGCAGCCCCAGGACAGGGAATGGCTACACCTTC. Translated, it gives CASSPRTGNGYTF.

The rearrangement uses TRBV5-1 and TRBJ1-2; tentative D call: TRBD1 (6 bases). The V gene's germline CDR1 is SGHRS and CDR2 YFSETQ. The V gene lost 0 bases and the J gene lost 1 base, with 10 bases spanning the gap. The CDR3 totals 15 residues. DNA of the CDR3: TGCGCCAGCAGCTTGGGGGACATAAATAACTATGGCTACACCTTC. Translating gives CASSLGDINNYGYTF.

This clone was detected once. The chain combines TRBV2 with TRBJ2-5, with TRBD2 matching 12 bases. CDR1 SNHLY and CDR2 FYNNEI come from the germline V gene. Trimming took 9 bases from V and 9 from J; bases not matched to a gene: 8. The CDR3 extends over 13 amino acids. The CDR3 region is CASRTSGVWSQYF. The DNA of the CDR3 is TGTGCCAGTCGGACTAGCGGGGTATGGTCCCAGTACTTC.

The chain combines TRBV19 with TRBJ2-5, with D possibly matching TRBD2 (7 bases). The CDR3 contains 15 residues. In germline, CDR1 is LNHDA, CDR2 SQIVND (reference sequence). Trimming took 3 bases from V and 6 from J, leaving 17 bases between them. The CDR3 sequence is CASSMRGRAFKTQYF. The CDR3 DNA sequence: TGTGCCAGTAGTATGAGGGGGAGGGCCTTTAAGACCCAGTACTTC.

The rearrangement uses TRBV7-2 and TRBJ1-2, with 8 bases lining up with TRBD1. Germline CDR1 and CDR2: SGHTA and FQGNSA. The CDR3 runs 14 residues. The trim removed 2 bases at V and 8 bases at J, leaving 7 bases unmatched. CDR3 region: CASSLSVAGGGYTF. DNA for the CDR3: TGTGCCAGCAGCTTATCCGTGGCAGGGGGCGGCTACACCTTC. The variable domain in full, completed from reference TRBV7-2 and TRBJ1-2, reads GAGVSQSPSNKVTEKGKDVELRCDPISGHTALYWYRQSLGQGLEFLIYFQGNSAPDKSGLPSDRFSAERTGGSVSTLTIQRTQQEDSAVYLCASSLSVAGGGYTFGSGTRLTVV.

CDR3 DNA: TGTGCCAGCTCACCAGGGGACAGGGGTCAGCCCCAGCATTTT. Its translation: CASSPGDRGQPQHF. The chain recombines TRBV18 with TRBJ1-5; 10 nucleotides match TRBD1. The CDR3 is made up of 14 amino acids. The V and J ends lost 2 bases and 6 bases, in that order; junction bases with no gene match: 1. Per the germline V gene, CDR1 is KGHSH and CDR2 is LQKENI.

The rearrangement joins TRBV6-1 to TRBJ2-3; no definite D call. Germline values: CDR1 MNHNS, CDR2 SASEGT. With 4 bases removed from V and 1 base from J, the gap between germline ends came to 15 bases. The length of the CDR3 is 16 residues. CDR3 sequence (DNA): TGTGCCAGCAGTGCAGGAAACGGACGGGGCACAGATACGCAGTATTTT. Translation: CASSAGNGRGTDTQYF.

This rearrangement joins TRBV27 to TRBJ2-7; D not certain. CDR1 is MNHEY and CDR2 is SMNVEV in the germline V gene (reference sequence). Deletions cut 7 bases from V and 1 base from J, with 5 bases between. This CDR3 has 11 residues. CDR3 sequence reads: CASITSYEQYF. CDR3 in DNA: TGTGCCAGCATCACATCCTACGAGCAGTACTTC.

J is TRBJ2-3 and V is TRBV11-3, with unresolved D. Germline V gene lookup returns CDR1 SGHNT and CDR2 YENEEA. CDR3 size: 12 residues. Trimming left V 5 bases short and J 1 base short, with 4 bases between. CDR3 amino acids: CASSARTDTQYF. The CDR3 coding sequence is TGTGCCAGCAGCGCCCGCACAGATACGCAGTATTTT.